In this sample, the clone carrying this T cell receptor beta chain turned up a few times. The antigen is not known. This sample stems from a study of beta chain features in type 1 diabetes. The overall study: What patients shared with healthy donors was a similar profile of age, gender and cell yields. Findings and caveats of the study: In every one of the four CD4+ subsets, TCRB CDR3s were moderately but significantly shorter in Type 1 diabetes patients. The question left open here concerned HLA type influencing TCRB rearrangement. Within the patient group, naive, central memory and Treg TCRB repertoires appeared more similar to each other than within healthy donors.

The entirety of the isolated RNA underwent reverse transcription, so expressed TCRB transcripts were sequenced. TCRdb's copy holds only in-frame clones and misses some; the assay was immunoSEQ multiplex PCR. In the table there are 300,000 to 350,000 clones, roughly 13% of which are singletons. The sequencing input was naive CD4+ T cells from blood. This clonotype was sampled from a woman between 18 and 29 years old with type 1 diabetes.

CDR3 coding DNA: TGTGCCAGCAAGGGACTAGCGGGAGGGCCTGGGACCGGGGAGCTGTTTTTT. This sequence encodes CASKGLAGGPGTGELFF. The chain is built from TRBV2 and TRBJ2-2; 16 nucleotides match TRBD2. V dropped 7 bases and J dropped 5; count of bases not matched to a gene: 7. Looked up from germline, CDR1 is SNHLY and CDR2 is FYNNEI. The CDR3 consists of 17 residues.